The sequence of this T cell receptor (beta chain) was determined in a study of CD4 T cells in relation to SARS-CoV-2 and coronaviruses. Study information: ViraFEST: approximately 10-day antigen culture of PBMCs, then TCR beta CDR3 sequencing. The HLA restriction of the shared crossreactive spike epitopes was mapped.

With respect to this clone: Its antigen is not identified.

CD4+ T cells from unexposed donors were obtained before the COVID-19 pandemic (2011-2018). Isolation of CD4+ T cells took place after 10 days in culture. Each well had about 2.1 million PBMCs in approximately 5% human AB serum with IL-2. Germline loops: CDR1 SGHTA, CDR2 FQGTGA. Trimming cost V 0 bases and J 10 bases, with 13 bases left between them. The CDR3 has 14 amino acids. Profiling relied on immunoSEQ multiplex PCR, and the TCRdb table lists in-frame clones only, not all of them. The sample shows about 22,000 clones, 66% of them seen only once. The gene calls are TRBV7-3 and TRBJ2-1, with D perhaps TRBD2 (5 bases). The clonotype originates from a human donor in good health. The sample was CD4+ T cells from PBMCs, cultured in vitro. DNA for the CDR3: TGTGCCAGCAGCTTAACTCGTCTAGGAGGCGAGCAGTTCTTC. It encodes CASSLTRLGGEQFF.